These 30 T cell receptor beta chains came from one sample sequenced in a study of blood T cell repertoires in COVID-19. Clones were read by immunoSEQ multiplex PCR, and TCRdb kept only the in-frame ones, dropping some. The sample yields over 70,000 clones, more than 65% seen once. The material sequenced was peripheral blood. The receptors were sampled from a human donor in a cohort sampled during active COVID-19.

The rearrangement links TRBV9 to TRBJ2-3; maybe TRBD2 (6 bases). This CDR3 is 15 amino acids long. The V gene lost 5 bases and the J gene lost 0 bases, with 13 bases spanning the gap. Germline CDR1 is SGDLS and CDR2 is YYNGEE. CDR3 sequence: CASRSGLTSTDTQYF. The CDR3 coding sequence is TGTGCCAGCAGGTCGGGACTCACTAGCACAGATACGCAGTATTTT.

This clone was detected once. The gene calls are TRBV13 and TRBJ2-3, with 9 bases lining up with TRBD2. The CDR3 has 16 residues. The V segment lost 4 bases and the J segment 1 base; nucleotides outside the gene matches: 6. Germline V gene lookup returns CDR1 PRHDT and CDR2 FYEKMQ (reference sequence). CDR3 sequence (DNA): TGTGCCAGCAGCTCCGAGAGCGGGGGGCGCACAGATACGCAGTATTTT. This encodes CASSSESGGRTDTQYF.

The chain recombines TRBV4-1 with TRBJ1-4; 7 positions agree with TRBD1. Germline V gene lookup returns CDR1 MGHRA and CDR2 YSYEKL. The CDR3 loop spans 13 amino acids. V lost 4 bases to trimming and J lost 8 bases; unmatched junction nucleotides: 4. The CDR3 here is CASSRTGEEKLFF. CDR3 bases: TGCGCCAGCAGCCGAACAGGGGAGGAAAAACTGTTTTTT.

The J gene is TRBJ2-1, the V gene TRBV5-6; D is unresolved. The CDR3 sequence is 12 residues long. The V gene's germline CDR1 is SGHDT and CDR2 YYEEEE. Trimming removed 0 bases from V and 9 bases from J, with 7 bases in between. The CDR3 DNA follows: TGTGCCAGCAGCTTGGTGGCTGGTGAGCAGTTCTTC. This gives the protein CASSLVAGEQFF.

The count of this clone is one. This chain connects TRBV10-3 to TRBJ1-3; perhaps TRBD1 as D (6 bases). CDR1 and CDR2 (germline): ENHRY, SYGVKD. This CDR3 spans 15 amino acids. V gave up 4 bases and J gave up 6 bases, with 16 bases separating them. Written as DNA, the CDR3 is TGTGCCATCAGTGCCGAGGGTGGGGGCGAAAACACCATATATTTT. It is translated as CAISAEGGGENTIYF.

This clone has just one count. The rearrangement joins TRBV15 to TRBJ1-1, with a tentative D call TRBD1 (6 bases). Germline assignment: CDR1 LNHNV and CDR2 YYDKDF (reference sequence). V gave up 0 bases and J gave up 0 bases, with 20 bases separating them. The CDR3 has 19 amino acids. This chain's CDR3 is CATSRDRRQGPDMNTEAFF. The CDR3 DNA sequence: TGTGCCACCAGCAGAGATCGCAGGCAGGGGCCCGACATGAACACTGAAGCTTTCTTT.

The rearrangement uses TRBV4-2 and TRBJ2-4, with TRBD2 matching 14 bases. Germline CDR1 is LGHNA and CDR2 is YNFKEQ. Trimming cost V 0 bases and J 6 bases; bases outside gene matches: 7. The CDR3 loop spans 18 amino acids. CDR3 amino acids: CASSQEGTSGGSGNIQYF. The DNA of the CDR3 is TGTGCCAGCAGCCAAGAAGGGACTAGCGGGGGAAGTGGAAACATTCAGTACTTC.

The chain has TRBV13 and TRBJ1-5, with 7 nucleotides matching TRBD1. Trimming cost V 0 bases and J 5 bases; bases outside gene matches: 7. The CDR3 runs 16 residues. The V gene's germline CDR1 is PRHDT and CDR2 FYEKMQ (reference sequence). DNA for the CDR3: TGTGCCAGCAGCTTAGGTGGAGGGGGCGGGCATCAGCCCCAGCATTTT. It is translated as CASSLGGGGGHQPQHF.

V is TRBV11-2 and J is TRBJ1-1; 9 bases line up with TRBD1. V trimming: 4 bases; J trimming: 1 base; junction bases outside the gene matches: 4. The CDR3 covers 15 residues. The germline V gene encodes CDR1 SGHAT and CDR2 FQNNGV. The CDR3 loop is CASSWGDRANTEAFF. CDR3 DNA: TGTGCCAGCAGCTGGGGGGACAGGGCGAACACTGAAGCTTTCTTT.

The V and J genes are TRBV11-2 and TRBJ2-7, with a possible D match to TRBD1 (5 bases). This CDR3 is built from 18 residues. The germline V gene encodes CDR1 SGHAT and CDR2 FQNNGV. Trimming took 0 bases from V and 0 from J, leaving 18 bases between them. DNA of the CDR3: TGTGCCAGCAGCTTAGATACTTGGTCTGTTGACAGCTCCTACGAGCAGTACTTC. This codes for CASSLDTWSVDSSYEQYF.

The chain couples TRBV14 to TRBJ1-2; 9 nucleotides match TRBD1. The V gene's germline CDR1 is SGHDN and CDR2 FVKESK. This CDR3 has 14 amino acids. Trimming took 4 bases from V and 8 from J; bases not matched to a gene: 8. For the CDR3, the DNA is TGTGCCAGCAGCCCCTACGGGACAGGGAACGGCTACACCTTC. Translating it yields CASSPYGTGNGYTF.

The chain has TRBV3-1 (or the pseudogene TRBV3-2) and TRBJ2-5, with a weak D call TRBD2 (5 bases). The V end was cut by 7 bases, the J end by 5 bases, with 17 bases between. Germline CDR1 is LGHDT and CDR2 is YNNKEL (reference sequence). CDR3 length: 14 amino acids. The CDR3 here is CASTKSGARETQYF. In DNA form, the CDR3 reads TGTGCCAGCACCAAAAGCGGAGCGAGGGAGACCCAGTACTTC.

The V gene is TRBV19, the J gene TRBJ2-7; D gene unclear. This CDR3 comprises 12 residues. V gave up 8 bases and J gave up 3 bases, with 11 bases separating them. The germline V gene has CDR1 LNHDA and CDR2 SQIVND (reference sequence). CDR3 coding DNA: TGTGCCAGTGATTCCCCAGGCTACGAGCAGTACTTC. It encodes CASDSPGYEQYF. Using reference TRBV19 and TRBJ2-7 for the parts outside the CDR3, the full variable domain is DGGITQSPKYLFRKEGQNVTLSCEQNLNHDAMYWYRQDPGQGLRLIYYSQIVNDFQKGDIAEGYSVSREKKESFPLTVTSAQKNPTAFYLCASDSPGYEQYFGPGTRLTVT.

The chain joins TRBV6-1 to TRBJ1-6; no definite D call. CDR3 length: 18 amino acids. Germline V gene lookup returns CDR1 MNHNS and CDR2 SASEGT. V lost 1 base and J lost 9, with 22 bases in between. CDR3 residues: CASSEESAGLVILSPLHF. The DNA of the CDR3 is TGTGCCAGCAGTGAAGAATCGGCAGGACTTGTGATTCTTTCACCCCTCCACTTT.

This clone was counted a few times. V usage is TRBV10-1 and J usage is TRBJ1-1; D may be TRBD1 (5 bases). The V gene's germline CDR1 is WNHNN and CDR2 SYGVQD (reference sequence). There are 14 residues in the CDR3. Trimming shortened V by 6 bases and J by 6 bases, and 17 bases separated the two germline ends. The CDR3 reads CASSRGGIGAEAFF. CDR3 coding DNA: TGCGCCAGCAGCCGCGGGGGAATTGGAGCTGAAGCTTTCTTT.

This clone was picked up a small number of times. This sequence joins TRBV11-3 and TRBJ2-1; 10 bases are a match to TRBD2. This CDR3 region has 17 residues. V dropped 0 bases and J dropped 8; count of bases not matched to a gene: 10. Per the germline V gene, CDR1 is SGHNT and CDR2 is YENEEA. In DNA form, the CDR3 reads TGTGCCAGCAGCTTAGAGAGCGGGGGGGCCATTTTCGATGAGCAGTTCTTC. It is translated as CASSLESGGAIFDEQFF.

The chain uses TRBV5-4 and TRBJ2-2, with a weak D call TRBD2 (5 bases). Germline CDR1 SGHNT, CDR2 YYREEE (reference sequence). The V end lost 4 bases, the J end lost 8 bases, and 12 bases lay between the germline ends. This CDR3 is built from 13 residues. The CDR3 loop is CASSIREPGELFF. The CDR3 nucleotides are TGTGCCAGCAGCATCCGGGAACCAGGGGAGCTGTTTTTT.

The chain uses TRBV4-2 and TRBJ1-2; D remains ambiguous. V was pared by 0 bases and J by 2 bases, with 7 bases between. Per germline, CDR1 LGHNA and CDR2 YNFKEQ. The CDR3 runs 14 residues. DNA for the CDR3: TGTGCCAGCAGCCAAGATTTGACAAACTATGGCTACACCTTC. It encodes CASSQDLTNYGYTF.

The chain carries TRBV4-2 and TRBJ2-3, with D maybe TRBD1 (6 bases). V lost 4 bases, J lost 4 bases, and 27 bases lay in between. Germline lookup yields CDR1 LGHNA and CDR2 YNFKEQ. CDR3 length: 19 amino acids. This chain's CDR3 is CASSPTRTVGSPAADTQYF. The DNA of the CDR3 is TGTGCCAGCAGCCCCACAAGGACAGTCGGGTCCCCCGCCGCAGATACGCAGTATTTT.

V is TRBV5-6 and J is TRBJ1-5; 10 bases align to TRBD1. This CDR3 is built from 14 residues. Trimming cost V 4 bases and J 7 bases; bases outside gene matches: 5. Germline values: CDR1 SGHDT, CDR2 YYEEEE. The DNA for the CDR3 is TGTGCCAGCAGCAAGGGACAGGGGAGGCAGCCCCAGCATTTT. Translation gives CASSKGQGRQPQHF.

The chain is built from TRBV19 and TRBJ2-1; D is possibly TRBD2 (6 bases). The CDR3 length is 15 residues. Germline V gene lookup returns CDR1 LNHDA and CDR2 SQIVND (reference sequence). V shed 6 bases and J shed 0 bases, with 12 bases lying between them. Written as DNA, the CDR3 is TGTGCCAGTAGGGGGGGACTGAGCTCCTACAATGAGCAGTTCTTC. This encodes CASRGGLSSYNEQFF.

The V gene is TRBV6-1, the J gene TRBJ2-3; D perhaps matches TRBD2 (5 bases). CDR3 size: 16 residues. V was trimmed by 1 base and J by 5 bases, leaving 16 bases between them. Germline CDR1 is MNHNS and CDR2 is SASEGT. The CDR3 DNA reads TGTGCCAGCAGTGAAGGAGGGATGGGCTCGGGAGATACGCAGTATTTT. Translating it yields CASSEGGMGSGDTQYF.

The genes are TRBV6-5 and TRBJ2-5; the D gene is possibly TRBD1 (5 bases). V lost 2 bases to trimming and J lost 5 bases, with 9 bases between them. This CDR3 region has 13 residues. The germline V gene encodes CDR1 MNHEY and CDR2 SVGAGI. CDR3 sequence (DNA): TGTGCCAGCAGTTACGCCAGGGCTGAGACCCAGTACTTC. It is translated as CASSYARAETQYF.

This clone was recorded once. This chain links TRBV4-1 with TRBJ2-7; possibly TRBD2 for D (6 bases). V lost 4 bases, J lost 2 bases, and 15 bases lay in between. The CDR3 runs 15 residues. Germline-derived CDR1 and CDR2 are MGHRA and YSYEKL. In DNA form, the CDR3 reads TGCGCCAGCAGCCCCACCCCGGGGGTTCCCTACGAGCAGTACTTC. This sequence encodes CASSPTPGVPYEQYF.

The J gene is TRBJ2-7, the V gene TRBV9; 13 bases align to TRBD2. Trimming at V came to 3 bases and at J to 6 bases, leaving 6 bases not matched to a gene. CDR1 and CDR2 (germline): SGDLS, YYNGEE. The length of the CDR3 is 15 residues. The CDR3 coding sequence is TGTGCCAGCAGCGCCACTAGCGGGGGGGCCGGCGAGCAGTACTTC. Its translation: CASSATSGGAGEQYF.

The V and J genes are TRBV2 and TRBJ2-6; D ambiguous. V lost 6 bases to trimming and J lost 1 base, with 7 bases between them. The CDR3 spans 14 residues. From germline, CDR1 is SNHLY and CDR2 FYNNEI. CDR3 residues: CASRRLSGANVLTF. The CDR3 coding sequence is TGTGCCAGCAGGAGGCTTTCTGGGGCCAACGTCCTGACTTTC.

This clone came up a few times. The CDR3 region has the DNA TGCGCCAGCAGCCAAGATCAGGGGGCCACCGGGGAGCTGTTTTTT. Translating it yields CASSQDQGATGELFF. The chain carries TRBV4-1 and TRBJ2-2, with TRBD1 matching 8 bases. This CDR3 has 15 residues. CDR1 and CDR2 (germline): MGHRA, YSYEKL. The J segment lost 4 bases and the V segment lost 0 bases, leaving 1 base of the junction unmatched.

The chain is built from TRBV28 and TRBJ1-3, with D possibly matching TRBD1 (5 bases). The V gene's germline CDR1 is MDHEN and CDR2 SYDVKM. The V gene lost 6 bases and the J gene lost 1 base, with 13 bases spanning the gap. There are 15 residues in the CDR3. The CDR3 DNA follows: TGTGCCAGCAGGTGGACATTGTCATCTGGAAACACCATATATTTT. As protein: CASRWTLSSGNTIYF.

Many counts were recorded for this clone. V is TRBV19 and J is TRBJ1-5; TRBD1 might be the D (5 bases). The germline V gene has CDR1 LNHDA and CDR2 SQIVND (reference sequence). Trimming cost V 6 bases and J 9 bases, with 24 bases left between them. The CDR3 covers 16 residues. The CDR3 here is CASSTPTTDTNWPQHF. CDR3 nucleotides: TGTGCCAGTAGCACACCCACCACGGACACGAATTGGCCCCAGCATTTT.

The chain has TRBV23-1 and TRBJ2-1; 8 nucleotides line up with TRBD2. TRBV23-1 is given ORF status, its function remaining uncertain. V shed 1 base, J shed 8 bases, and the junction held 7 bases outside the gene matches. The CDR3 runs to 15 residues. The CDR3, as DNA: TGCGCCAGCAGTCAATGGGATAGCGGGGTCTATGAGCAGTTCTTC. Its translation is CASSQWDSGVYEQFF.